This T cell receptor (beta chain) comes out of a study of control samples from healthy donors and cancer patients. The V end lost 3 bases, the J end lost 3 bases, and 16 bases lay between the germline ends. Germline V gives CDR1 GTSNPN, CDR2 SVGIG (reference sequence). This CDR3 comprises 15 residues. Sequencing used immunoSEQ multiplex PCR; TCRdb keeps in-frame clones, though not all of them. The repertoire includes 130,000 or so clones, just under 95% of them detected once, and 4.5% to 7% sits in the top ten. Sequenced input: blood. The rearrangement links TRBV30 to TRBJ2-3; perhaps TRBD2 as D (5 bases). The sequence came from a man younger than 35 in good health. DNA of the CDR3: TGTGCCTGGAGCTACGGGGATGCCGGGACAGATACGCAGTATTTT. This encodes CAWSYGDAGTDTQYF.